Below are 9 T cell receptor beta chains sequenced from a single sample in a study of T cell repertoires in cytomegalovirus infection. TCRdb re-derived calls from the reads in MiXCR, one entry per CDR3 protein. The sample holds nearly 650,000 distinct CDR3 sequences, 24% seen once. The sample was CD8+ T cells from PBMCs. The source of these receptors is a human donor in good health (CMV status not recorded). Some clones in this sample may be carry-over from other donors' samples.

This chain uses TRBV4-1 with TRBJ1-1; no clear D gene. The V end lost 1 base, the J end lost 4 bases, and 13 bases lay between the germline ends. The CDR3 length is 15 residues. The V gene's germline CDR1 is MGHRA and CDR2 YSYEKL. The CDR3 DNA reads TGCGCCAGCAGCCAAGTGACAACAAGAGGCACTGAAGCTTTCTTT. As protein: CASSQVTTRGTEAFF.

Of note for this clonotype: The junction departs from the called germline gene at one end, perhaps through a read error. The J gene is TRBJ1-5, the V gene TRBV20-1; D remains ambiguous. CDR1 and CDR2 from the germline V gene are DFQATT and SNEGSKA (reference sequence). The CDR3 totals 16 residues. CDR3 in DNA: TGCAATGCTAGAGCGGGATTTGATTATAGCAATCAGCCCCAGCATTTT. Its protein product is CNARAGFDYSNQPQHF.

Note on this clonotype: A junction boundary mismatches the germline segment, possibly from a read error. The chain is built from TRBV29-1 and TRBJ1-1; no clear D gene. Germline-derived CDR1 and CDR2 are SQVTM and ANQGSEA. The CDR3 runs to 12 residues. DNA for the CDR3: TGCAGCGTTGAAATTGATGACACTGAAGCTTCCTTT. This codes for CSVEIDDTEASF.

As for this clonotype: The junction differs from germline at one of its ends, possibly a read error. CDR3 residues: CASSLEGPEALF. The CDR3 DNA sequence: TGTGCCAGCAGCCTTGAGGGACCTGAAGCTCTCTTT. The chain combines TRBV7-6 with TRBJ1-1; maybe TRBD1 (5 bases). CDR1 and CDR2 (germline): SGHVS, FNYEAQ. CDR3 length: 12 amino acids. Full variable domain (rest looked up from reference TRBV7-6 and TRBJ1-1): GAGVSQSPRYKVTKRGQDVALRCDPISGHVSLYWYRQALGQGPEFLTYFNYEAQQDKSGLPNDRFSAERPEGSISTLTIQRTEQRDSAMYRCASSLEGPEALFGQGTRLTVV.

This chain joins TRBV10-3 and TRBJ1-1, with D hard to call. The CDR3 is 16 residues long. Germline V lookup: CDR1 ENHRY, CDR2 SYGVKD. The ends were cut back, 11 bases at V and 4 bases at J, with 26 bases in the middle. The CDR3: CASKGQPTIGSTEAFF. The CDR3 DNA follows: TGTGCCTCTAAGGGTCAGCCAACCATCGGGAGCACTGAAGCTTTCTTT.

Concerning this clonotype: This may arise from a read error, as a much more abundant clone is one base away. CDR3 sequence: CASNLVTSGGPTDTQYF. The CDR3 DNA reads TGTGCCAGCAACTTAGTGACTAGCGGGGGACCCACAGATACGCAGTATTTT. The V gene is TRBV7-9, the J gene TRBJ2-3; 12 positions agree with TRBD2. This CDR3 spans 17 amino acids. Looked up from germline, CDR1 is SEHNR and CDR2 is FQNEAQ (reference sequence). Full variable domain (missing parts from reference TRBV7-9 and TRBJ2-3): DTGVSQNPRHKITKRGQNVTFRCDPISEHNRLYWYRQTLGQGPEFLTYFQNEAQLEKSRLLSDRFSAERPKGSFSTLEIQRTEQGDSAMYLCASNLVTSGGPTDTQYFGPGTRLTVL.

This clonotype was recorded a few times. This chain uses TRBV20-1 with TRBJ2-3; TRBD2 matches at 15 bases. Germline values: CDR1 DFQATT, CDR2 SNEGSKA (reference sequence). CDR3 length: 14 residues. V dropped 6 bases and J dropped 11; count of bases not matched to a gene: 9. CDR3 coding DNA: TGCAGTGCAGGACTAGCGGGGGGGTCATACCGGCAGTATTTT. Residues: CSAGLAGGSYRQYF.

The rearrangement joins TRBV7-6 to TRBJ2-2; 9 nucleotides match TRBD2. V gave up 5 bases and J gave up 2 bases; unmatched junction bases: 9. Germline V CDR1 and CDR2: SGHVS, FNYEAQ. The CDR3 is 17 residues long. The CDR3 region is CASSLMWTSENTGELFF. The CDR3 DNA follows: TGTGCCAGCAGCCTCATGTGGACTAGCGAAAACACCGGGGAGCTGTTTTTT.

The V and J genes are TRBV25-1 and TRBJ1-1; D is uncertain. Trimming pared 4 bases from V and 5 bases from J, leaving 5 bases between. CDR3 length: 11 residues. CDR1 is MGHDK and CDR2 is SYGVNS in the germline V gene. CDR3 sequence (DNA): TGTGCCAGCAGTGGGTGGACTGAAGCTTTCTTT. Encoded protein: CASSGWTEAFF. Together with reference TRBV25-1 and TRBJ1-1, the CDR3 gives the full variable domain: EADIYQTPRYLVIGTGKKITLECSQTMGHDKMYWYQQDPGMELHLIHYSYGVNSTEKGDLSSESTVSRIRTEHFPLTLESARPSHTSQYLCASSGWTEAFFGQGTRLTVV.